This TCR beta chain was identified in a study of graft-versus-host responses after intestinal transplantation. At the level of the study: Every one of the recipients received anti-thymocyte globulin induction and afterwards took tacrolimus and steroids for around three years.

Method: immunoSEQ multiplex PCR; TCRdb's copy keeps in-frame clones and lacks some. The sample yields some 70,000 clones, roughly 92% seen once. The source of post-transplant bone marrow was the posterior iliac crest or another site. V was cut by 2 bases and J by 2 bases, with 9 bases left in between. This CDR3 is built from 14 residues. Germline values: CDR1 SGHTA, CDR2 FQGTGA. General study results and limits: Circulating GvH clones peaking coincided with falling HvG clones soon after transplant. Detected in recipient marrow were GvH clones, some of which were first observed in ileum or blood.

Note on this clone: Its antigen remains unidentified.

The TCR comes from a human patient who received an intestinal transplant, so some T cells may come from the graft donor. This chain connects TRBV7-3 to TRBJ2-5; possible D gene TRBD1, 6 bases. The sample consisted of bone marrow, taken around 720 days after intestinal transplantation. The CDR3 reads CASSLGGQQETQYF. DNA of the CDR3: TGTGCCAGCAGCTTAGGGGGACAACAAGAGACCCAGTACTTC.